This T cell receptor (beta chain) appears in the sequencing data of a study of metastatic and nonmetastatic thyroid tumors. About the research overall: It was across blood and tumor or nodule tissue from malignant and benign thyroid patients that repertoires were compared.

Concerning this clone itself: Its antigen is currently unknown.

All patients were untreated before thyroid surgery. Study conclusions and caveats: Versus benign nodules, malignant thyroid tumors reportedly had significantly higher TCR beta diversity, in blood and tumor.

Per the original methods: For papillary thyroid cancer, a distant-metastasis classifier was constructed from CDR3 differences observed across clinicopathological groups. TCRdb reprocessed the PCR reads using MiXCR. The V and J calls were determined by TCRdb, not by the authors. The profile shows 20,000 to 25,000 clones, approximately 11% of them singletons. This sequence was found in a female donor with papillary thyroid cancer or a benign thyroid nodule (not recorded which). Some clones in this sample may be carry-over from other donors' samples. The sample was blood.

The CDR3 DNA is TGTGCCAGCAGCTCGAGCGGGATCAGCTCCTACGAGCAGTACTTC. Translation: CASSSSGISSYEQYF. This chain connects TRBV7-2 to TRBJ2-7; 7 nucleotides agree with TRBD2. V shed 4 bases and J 0 bases; nucleotides not matched to a gene: 6. The CDR3 sequence is 15 residues long. Looked up from germline, CDR1 is SGHTA and CDR2 is FQGNSA.